The 14 T cell receptor beta chains given below trace back to one sample, sequenced in a study of T cells in Graves' hyperthyroidism and ophthalmopathy. There were TCR beta CDR3 regions amplified from RNA transcripts. HTBI primers were used for first-round RT-PCR of the TCR CDR3. Via MiXCR, TCRdb re-called the multiplex PCR reads, giving one row per CDR3 protein. The sample shows fewer than 400,000 distinct CDR3 sequences, approximately 25% of them seen only once. The source material was blood. These TCRs come from a man aged 45 to 65 with Graves' hyperthyroidism.

The V gene is TRBV5-1, the J gene TRBJ2-2, with 9 bases matching TRBD1. V was clipped by 4 bases and J by 0 bases; unmatched bases: 4. There are 16 residues in the CDR3. Per the germline V gene, CDR1 is SGHRS and CDR2 is YFSETQ. As DNA, the CDR3 is TGCGCCAGCAGCCCTCGACAGGGGGCGAACACCGGGGAGCTGTTTTTT. This encodes CASSPRQGANTGELFF.

This clonotype occurred many times. V gene TRBV6-1 combines with J gene TRBJ1-1; 10 bases fit TRBD1. The CDR3 is made up of 13 amino acids. CDR1 and CDR2 from the germline V gene are MNHNS and SASEGT. Germline trimming cut 6 bases from V and 5 bases from J; bases unmatched to any gene: 3. CDR3 in DNA: TGTGCCAGCAGGGGACAGGGGCATACTGAAGCTTTCTTT. Encoded protein: CASRGQGHTEAFF.

This clonotype was seen only a few times. The J gene is TRBJ1-2, the V gene TRBV29-1; 8 nucleotides line up with TRBD1. V lost 6 bases and J lost 5; bases outside the gene matches: 2. Germline V gene sequence: CDR1 SQVTM, CDR2 ANQGSEA. CDR3 size: 11 residues. CDR3 bases: TGCAGCGTGGGACAGGAGTATGGCTACACCTTC. It yields the protein CSVGQEYGYTF.

The V call is TRBV11-2, the J call TRBJ2-1, with 7 bases fitting TRBD1. The CDR3 contains 14 residues. The trim removed 4 bases at V and 6 bases at J, leaving 6 bases unmatched. Germline values: CDR1 SGHAT, CDR2 FQNNGV. The CDR3 DNA reads as TGTGCCAGCAGCTCATTGACAGGGCGCAATGAGCAGTTCTTC. Translated: CASSSLTGRNEQFF. Together with reference TRBV11-2 and TRBJ2-1, the CDR3 gives the full variable domain: EAGVAQSPRYKIIEKRQSVAFWCNPISGHATLYWYQQILGQGPKLLIQFQNNGVVDDSQLPKDRFSAERLKGVDSTLKIQPAKLEDSAVYLCASSSLTGRNEQFFGPGTRLTVL.

This clonotype was recorded at least ten times. The chain joins TRBV18 to TRBJ1-1; D is unclear. The V end was cut by 0 bases, the J end by 11 bases, with 13 bases between. Looked up from germline, CDR1 is KGHSH and CDR2 is LQKENI. This CDR3 contains 13 residues. The CDR3 loop reads CASSPPMGSEAFF. CDR3 bases: TGTGCCAGCTCACCACCTATGGGGTCGGAGGCTTTCTTT.

This clonotype was detected many times. CDR3 protein: CASTRQDTQYF. In nucleotides, the CDR3 is TGTGCCAGCACTCGACAGGATACGCAGTATTTT. V is TRBV2 and J is TRBJ2-3; D is possibly TRBD1 (5 bases). The CDR3 runs 11 residues. Germline values: CDR1 SNHLY, CDR2 FYNNEI. Trimming removed 7 bases at V and 6 bases at J, with 8 bases between.

This sequence joins TRBV19 and TRBJ1-6; D is ambiguous. There are 13 residues in the CDR3. Germline loops: CDR1 LNHDA, CDR2 SQIVND (reference sequence). V was pared by 9 bases and J by 8 bases, with 14 bases between. The CDR3: CASNTATYSPLHF. The CDR3 coding sequence is TGTGCCAGCAATACAGCGACCTATTCACCCCTCCACTTT.

This clonotype showed up just a few times. This chain joins TRBV28 and TRBJ1-1, with D maybe TRBD1 (6 bases). The CDR3 is 13 residues long. Germline V gene data show CDR1 as MDHEN and CDR2 as SYDVKM. V was pared by 3 bases and J by 7 bases, with 12 bases between. The CDR3 DNA follows: TGTGCCAGCAGTTTCGGGGGGCCAGGTGAAGCTTTCTTT. It translates to CASSFGGPGEAFF.

This clonotype was picked up many times. V is TRBV11-3 and J is TRBJ2-3; maybe TRBD1 (7 bases). Between the trimmed V and J ends, which lost 4 bases and 4 bases, there was a span of 18 bases. The CDR3 consists of 16 residues. The germline CDR1 and CDR2 sequences are SGHNT and YENEEA. CDR3 nucleotide sequence: TGTGCCAGCAGCTGGACAGGAGGGTCGATATCAGATACGCAGTATTTT. Amino acids: CASSWTGGSISDTQYF.

The chain links TRBV27 to TRBJ2-7; 11 nucleotides align to TRBD1. Germline CDR1 and CDR2: MNHEY and SMNVEV (reference sequence). After removal of 4 bases from V and 4 bases from J, the junction contained 6 bases not matched to a gene. This CDR3 comprises 15 residues. For the CDR3, the DNA is TGTGCCAGCAGTTCGCCGGACAGGGGGCTTTACGAGCAGTACTTC. Translation: CASSSPDRGLYEQYF.

This clonotype was observed a few times. Here the CDR3 DNA reads TGTGCCAGCAGTTACCGGCAGGGTGAAAACATTCAGTACTTC. As protein: CASSYRQGENIQYF. This chain uses TRBV6-7 with TRBJ2-4, with a weak D call TRBD1 (5 bases). TRBV6-7 is recorded as an ORF, its role being uncertain. This CDR3 is built from 14 residues. V lost 2 bases and J lost 5, with 10 bases in between.

This clonotype was detected ten times or more. J is TRBJ2-6 and V is TRBV7-6; D remains ambiguous. CDR3 length equals 14 residues. V was trimmed by 2 bases and J by 4 bases, leaving 6 bases between them. The germline V gene has CDR1 SGHVS and CDR2 FNYEAQ. Here the CDR3 DNA reads TGTGCCAGCAGCTTAAGGACCGGGGCCAACGTCCTGACTTTC. Its translation: CASSLRTGANVLTF.

This clonotype was recorded many times. The J gene is TRBJ1-2, the V gene TRBV28; a possible D gene is TRBD1 (6 bases). The CDR3 sequence is 14 residues long. With 1 base removed from V and 8 bases from J, the gap between germline ends came to 14 bases. CDR1 is MDHEN and CDR2 is SYDVKM in the germline V gene. Here the CDR3 reads CASSLLGGVSGYTF. The CDR3 DNA follows: TGTGCCAGCAGTTTATTAGGGGGGGTCTCGGGCTACACCTTC.

The table lists this clonotype with many counts. The chain combines TRBV5-1 with TRBJ2-3, with D hard to call. V gave up 0 bases and J gave up 3 bases, with 8 bases separating them. Germline CDR1 reads SGHRS; CDR2 reads YFSETQ. This CDR3 comprises 14 residues. The CDR3 is CASSLDLQTDTQYF. CDR3 DNA sequence: TGCGCCAGCAGCTTGGACCTACAAACAGATACGCAGTATTTT.